This T cell receptor (beta chain) was observed in a study of blood T cell repertoires in COVID-19. Looking at the study overall: From the United States, Italy and Spain came samples of acute and convalescent COVID-19. T cells, B-cell-depleted T cells, or PBMCs provided the cDNA or gDNA that served as material.

V was trimmed by 5 bases and J by 1 base, leaving 11 bases between them. Germline V gives CDR1 MGHRA, CDR2 YSYEKL. The CDR3 contains 14 residues. In the source study's methods: The assay estimated nucleated cells by amplifying reference gene primers. Here immunoSEQ multiplex PCR was the method, and the copy in TCRdb shows in-frame clones only, minus some. That table is the source of V, J and clone size, and D and trimming were worked out from the DNA. Of about 220,000 clones listed, approximately 81% are singletons. This receptor was obtained from a man between 25 and 39 years old with active or convalescent COVID-19. The J gene is TRBJ1-1, the V gene TRBV4-1; D unclear. The sample comprised peripheral blood. CDR3 bases: TGCGCCAGCAGCTTTACCACAGCGAACACTGAAGCTTTCTTT. Amino acid sequence: CASSFTTANTEAFF.